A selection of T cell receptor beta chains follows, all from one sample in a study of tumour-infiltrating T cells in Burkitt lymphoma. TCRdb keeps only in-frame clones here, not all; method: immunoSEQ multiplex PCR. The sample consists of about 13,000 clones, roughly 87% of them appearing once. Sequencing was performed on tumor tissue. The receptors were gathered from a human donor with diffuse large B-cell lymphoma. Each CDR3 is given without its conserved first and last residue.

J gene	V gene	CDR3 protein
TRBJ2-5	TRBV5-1	ASSLGQSGETQY
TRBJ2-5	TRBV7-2	ASSPQGSRETQY
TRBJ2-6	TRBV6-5	ASRPETGANVLT
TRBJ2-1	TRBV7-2	ASSFFSSGNNEQF
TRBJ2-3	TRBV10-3	AISADETDTQY
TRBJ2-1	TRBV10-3	AISGEGVYNEQF
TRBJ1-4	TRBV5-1	ASSYQQGLREKLF
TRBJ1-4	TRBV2	ASSPPLEKLF
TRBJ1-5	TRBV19	ASTPGGPAQPQH
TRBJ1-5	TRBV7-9	ASSHPTVNQPQH
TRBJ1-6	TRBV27	ASGWDRSSPLH
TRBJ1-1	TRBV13	ASSLELWTEAF
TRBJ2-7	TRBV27	ASTSIGFVEQY
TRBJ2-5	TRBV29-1	SVGLAGGGRQETQY
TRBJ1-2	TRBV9	ASSVDSRGDDYGYT